The T cell receptor beta chain described here comes from a study of OX40 agonist ivuxolimab in advanced cancers. Study-wide background: Hepatocellular carcinoma, melanoma, renal cell or head and neck cancer occurred in dose-escalation patients. Males comprised over 80% of the group, whose mean age was approximately 60 years (range roughly 23 to 90).

CDR1 is WNHNN, CDR2 SYGVQD, per germline (reference sequence). Trimming took 6 bases from V and 10 from J, leaving 19 bases between them. This CDR3 is built from 14 residues. About this clone: Its specificity is unknown.

The cohort excluded patients with autoimmune disease history or systemic immunosuppression. Produced via immunoSEQ multiplex PCR; TCRdb's table is partial and in-frame only. The repertoire has about 98,000 clones, approximately 90% of them found once; the top ten carry 0.82%. Overall study findings and caveats: At doses 0.1 to 3.0 mg/kg, CD4+ and CD8+ clones expanded.

This chain joins TRBV10-1 and TRBJ2-1; D is perhaps TRBD2 (6 bases). The sequence came from an adult with an advanced solid tumor such as melanoma, head and neck, liver or kidney cancer. The specimen was CD4+ or CD8+ T cells sorted from blood, collected in a trial of the OX40 agonist ivuxolimab. The CDR3, as DNA: TGCGCCAGCAGCGATGGGGACTCCCCCCGGGAGCAGTTCTTC. Translated, it gives CASSDGDSPREQFF.